This T cell receptor (beta chain) is from a study of molecular identifiers for immune sequencing clone quantification. Study context: The replicates split RNA from around 20,000 or 100,000 naive CD8 cells five ways and sequenced four.

There are many counts of this clonotype. The CDR3 covers 16 residues. The germline V and J ends were trimmed by 5 bases and 2 bases, with 19 bases remaining between them. CDR1 and CDR2 (germline): SEHNR, FQNEAQ (reference sequence). Libraries from naive CD8 cells were generated from 20,000 to 1,000,000 sorted cells (with 10%, 30% or 50% RNA). A single record per CDR3 protein comes from TCRdb applying MiXCR to the PCR reads. In the table there are about 35,000 distinct CDR3 sequences, about 18% of which are singletons. This chain joins TRBV7-9 and TRBJ2-7; the D is unclear. The TCR sequence derives from a human donor in good health. Some libraries in this study had Jurkat cell RNA spiked in. Source material: naive CD8+ T cells from blood, with Jurkat cell RNA spiked in. The subset: FACS-sorted CD8+CD4-CCR7+CD45RA+ naive T cells. This chain's CDR3 is CASSPTVLSHTYEQYF. The CDR3 DNA follows: TGTGCCAGCAGCCCAACCGTACTATCTCACACCTACGAGCAGTACTTC.